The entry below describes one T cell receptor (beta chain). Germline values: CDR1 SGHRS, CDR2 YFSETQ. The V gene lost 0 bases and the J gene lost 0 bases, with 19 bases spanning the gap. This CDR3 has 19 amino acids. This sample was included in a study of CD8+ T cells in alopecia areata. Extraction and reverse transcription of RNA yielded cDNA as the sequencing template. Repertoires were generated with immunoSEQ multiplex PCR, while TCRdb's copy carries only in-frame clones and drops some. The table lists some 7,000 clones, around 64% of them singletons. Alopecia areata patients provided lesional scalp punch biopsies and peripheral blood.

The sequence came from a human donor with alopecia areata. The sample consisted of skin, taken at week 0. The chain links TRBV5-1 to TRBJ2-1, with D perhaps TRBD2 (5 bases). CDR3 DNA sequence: TGCGCCAGCAGCTTGGGTATGCTGCGGCGGAGGAGCTCCTACAATGAGCAGTTCTTC. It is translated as CASSLGMLRRRSSYNEQFF.